What follows describes a single T cell receptor (beta chain). The germline gives CDR1 MNHEY, CDR2 SVGEGT. The junction had 8 bases not matched to a gene; V was cut back by 4 bases and J by 3 bases. The CDR3 is 16 amino acids. This sample was taken from a study of blood T cell repertoires in COVID-19. Study-wide context: Samples taken during acute and convalescent COVID-19 were collected in the United States, Italy and Spain.

Authors' data handling: Estimates of nucleated cell counts were drawn from the amplification of reference gene primers. Only in-frame clones appear in the TCRdb table, and some are missing; sequencing was by immunoSEQ multiplex PCR. The V and J calls and clone size come from that table; D and trimming were worked out from the DNA. Here the sample spans 130,000 or so clones, 88% being singletons. The V gene is TRBV6-2 or TRBV6-3, the J gene TRBJ2-3; 9 nucleotides align to TRBD1. Material: peripheral blood. This receptor was identified in a human donor in a cohort sampled during active COVID-19. As DNA, the CDR3 is TGTGCCAGCAGTTCACCCCCGGGACAGGGAACAGATACGCAGTATTTT. As protein: CASSSPPGQGTDTQYF.